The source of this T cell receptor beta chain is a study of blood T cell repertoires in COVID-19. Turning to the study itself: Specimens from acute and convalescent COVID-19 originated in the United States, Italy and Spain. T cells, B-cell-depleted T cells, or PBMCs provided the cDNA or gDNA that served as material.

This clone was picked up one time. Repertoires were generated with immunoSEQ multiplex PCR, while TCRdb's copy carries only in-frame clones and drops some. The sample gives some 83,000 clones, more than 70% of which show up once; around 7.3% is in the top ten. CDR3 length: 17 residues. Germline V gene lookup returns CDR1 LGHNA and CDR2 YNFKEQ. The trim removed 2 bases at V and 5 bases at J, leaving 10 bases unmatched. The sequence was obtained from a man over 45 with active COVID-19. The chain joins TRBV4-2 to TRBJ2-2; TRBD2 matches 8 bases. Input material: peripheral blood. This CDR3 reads CASSQSPQAGETGELFF. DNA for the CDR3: TGTGCCAGCAGCCAATCCCCGCAAGCGGGAGAGACCGGGGAGCTGTTTTTT.